This record concerns one T cell receptor (beta chain) sequence. The antigen is unknown. The data stem from a study of T cell responses to AZD1222 COVID-19 vaccine. Overall study findings and caveats: Repertoire sampling happened only post peak T cell response.

The table came from immunoSEQ multiplex PCR; TCRdb's copy has only in-frame clones and leaves some out. The data show around 180,000 clones, about 89% seen once. This clonotype was obtained from an adult in good health. The source was peripheral blood, collected on day 0 of MenACWY control vaccination.

CDR3 loop: CASSLQGISTDTQYF. The CDR3 region has the DNA TGTGCCAGCAGCTTACAGGGAATCAGCACAGATACGCAGTATTTT. The chain uses TRBV27 and TRBJ2-3; possible D gene TRBD1, 6 bases. V was trimmed by 6 bases and J by 0 bases, leaving 13 bases between them. The CDR3 consists of 15 residues. Germline values: CDR1 MNHEY, CDR2 SMNVEV (reference sequence).